The 2 T cell receptor beta chains given below trace back to one sample, sequenced in a study of T cell repertoires and Cas9 in healthy adults (dated by TCRdb to 2016 to 2019). The library was generated by the immunoSEQ multiplex PCR assay. TCRdb mirrors the immuneACCESS table, restricted to in-frame sequences. Some clones are absent from its copies; in checked studies, under half trace to an unresolved V gene, and the reason for the others is unknown. The sample table records some 15,000 clones; about 88% of these occur just once. Approximately 1.6% of the sample is in the top ten clones. Material for sequencing was Tregs (CD4+, CD25+, CD127-, CD137-, CD154-) from PBMCs; culture status not recorded. The receptors come from a human donor in good health.

The chain links TRBV18 to TRBJ1-1, with D hard to call. V lost 3 bases, J lost 7 bases, and 9 bases lay in between. Germline values: CDR1 KGHSH, CDR2 LQKENI. The CDR3 extends over 12 amino acids. The CDR3 coding sequence is TGTGCCAGCTCACCGCGCGGGTATGAAGCTTTCTTT. Residues: CASSPRGYEAFF. Looking up the rest from reference TRBV18 and TRBJ1-1 gives the full variable domain: NAGVMQNPRHLVRRRGQEARLRCSPMKGHSHVYWYRQLPEEGLKFMVYLQKENIIDESGMPKERFSAEFPKEGPSILRIQQVVRGDSAAYFCASSPRGYEAFFGQGTRLTVV.

This clone was recorded a few times. The V and J genes are TRBV25-1 and TRBJ1-3; TRBD1 aligns across 8 bases. V lost 0 bases and J lost 0; bases outside the gene matches: 4. Germline CDR1 is MGHDK and CDR2 is SYGVNS. This CDR3 has 17 amino acids. The CDR3 DNA reads as TGTGCCAGCAGTGAATATCAGGGGGCAAGCTCTGGAAACACCATATATTTT. Amino acid sequence: CASSEYQGASSGNTIYF.